The T cell receptor beta chain described here comes from a study of cytomegalovirus exposure and HLA in healthy donors. PCR involved 60 Vbeta and 13 Jbeta primers. Assay used: immunoSEQ multiplex PCR; TCRdb lists only in-frame clones, some missing. The repertoire holds 130,000 to 150,000 clones, around 80% seen once, with roughly 10% in the top ten. The CDR3 loop spans 16 amino acids. Per germline, CDR1 SGHTA and CDR2 FQGTGA. V shed 0 bases and J 3 bases; nucleotides not matched to a gene: 4. Sequencing used PBMCs. The receptor was derived from a woman in her fifties or sixties in good health and CMV-seropositive. The chain joins TRBV7-3 to TRBJ2-5; TRBD2 matches at 10 bases. Here the CDR3 reads CASSLTRSGGEETQYF. Written as DNA, the CDR3 is TGTGCCAGCAGCTTAACGAGGAGCGGGGGGGAAGAGACCCAGTACTTC.